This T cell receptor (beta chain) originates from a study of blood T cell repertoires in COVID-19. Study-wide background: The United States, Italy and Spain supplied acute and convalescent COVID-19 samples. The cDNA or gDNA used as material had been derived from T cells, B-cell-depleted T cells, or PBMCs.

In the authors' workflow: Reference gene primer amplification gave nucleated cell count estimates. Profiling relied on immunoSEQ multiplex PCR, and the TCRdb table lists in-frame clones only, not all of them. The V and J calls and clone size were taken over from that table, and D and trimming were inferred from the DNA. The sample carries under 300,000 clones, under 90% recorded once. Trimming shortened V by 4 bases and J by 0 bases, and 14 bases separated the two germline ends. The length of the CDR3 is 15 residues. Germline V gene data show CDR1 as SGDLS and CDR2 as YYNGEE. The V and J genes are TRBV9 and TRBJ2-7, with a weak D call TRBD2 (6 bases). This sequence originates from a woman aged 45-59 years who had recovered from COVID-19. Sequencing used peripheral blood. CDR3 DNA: TGTGCCAGCAGCTTACTAGCTGACAGCTCCTACGAGCAGTACTTC. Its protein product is CASSLLADSSYEQYF.